The 6 T cell receptor beta chains given below trace back to one sample, sequenced in a study of regulatory T cells in long-lasting Graves disease. HTBI primers from iRepertoire and Arm-PCR of CDR3 regions yielded the TCR beta libraries. TCRdb reanalysed the multiplex PCR reads using MiXCR and keeps one entry per CDR3 protein. The table lists roughly 560,000 distinct CDR3 sequences, more than 10% of them singletons. Specified time point: newly diagnosed GD, antithyroid drugs for less than 3 months. RNA isolated from PBMCs was used to make the TCR library. These data were also filed under a second study, of T cells in Graves' hyperthyroidism and ophthalmopathy.

Sequenced material: peripheral blood mononuclear cells (PBMCs), taken at new diagnosis, from a patient treated with antithyroid drugs. These receptors all come from a woman aged 25-40 years with Graves disease.

This clonotype was recorded at least ten times. The V call is TRBV4-2, the J call TRBJ1-2, with D perhaps matching TRBD1 (6 bases). Between the trimmed V and J ends, which lost 2 bases and 5 bases, there was a span of 15 bases. Germline lookup yields CDR1 LGHNA and CDR2 YNFKEQ. The CDR3 loop spans 15 amino acids. CDR3 DNA: TGTGCCAGCAGCCAAAGATGGGACAATCATTATGGCTACACCTTC. Amino acid sequence: CASSQRWDNHYGYTF.

This clonotype was seen many times. As DNA, the CDR3 is TGTGCCAGCAGCTTCCCCCTGAAGAACACTGAAGCTTTCTTT. It yields the protein CASSFPLKNTEAFF. The chain recombines TRBV7-9 with TRBJ1-1; no clear D gene. Trimming removed 3 bases at V and 1 base at J, with 9 bases between. This CDR3 has 14 residues. Germline CDR1 and CDR2: SEHNR and FQNEAQ (reference sequence).

This clonotype was seen many times. The V call is TRBV7-9, the J call TRBJ2-1, with TRBD1 identical over 9 bases. Germline V gene lookup returns CDR1 SEHNR and CDR2 FQNEAQ (reference sequence). This CDR3 region has 15 residues. The trim removed 1 base at V and 6 bases at J, leaving 4 bases unmatched. CDR3 nucleotides: TGTGCCAGCAGCTTAGGGACAGGGGCATCCAATGAGCAGTTCTTC. Amino acids: CASSLGTGASNEQFF.

The chain is built from TRBV11-2 and TRBJ2-7, with unresolved D. This CDR3 spans 14 amino acids. Germline-derived CDR1 and CDR2 are SGHAT and FQNNGV. V shed 4 bases and J shed 3 bases, with 13 bases lying between them. The CDR3 reads CASSSQMRHYEQYF. The DNA of the CDR3 is TGTGCCAGCAGCTCACAGATGCGACACTACGAGCAGTACTTC.

This clonotype has at least ten counts. The chain couples TRBV28 to TRBJ1-2; no clear D. Trimming cost V 4 bases and J 3 bases, with 9 bases left between them. From germline, CDR1 is MDHEN and CDR2 SYDVKM. This CDR3 region has 13 residues. In nucleotides, the CDR3 is TGTGCCAGCAGTTCCGGGAGACACTATGGCTACACCTTC. Translating it yields CASSSGRHYGYTF.

The chain is built from TRBV11-3 and TRBJ1-1, with D possibly being TRBD1 (6 bases). CDR1 is SGHNT, CDR2 YENEEA, per germline. V lost 1 base to trimming and J lost 3 bases, with 12 bases between them. This CDR3 contains 15 residues. The CDR3 region has the DNA TGTGCCAGCAGCTTAGTCACGGGGGCGGACACTGAAGCTTTCTTT. Translation gives CASSLVTGADTEAFF.